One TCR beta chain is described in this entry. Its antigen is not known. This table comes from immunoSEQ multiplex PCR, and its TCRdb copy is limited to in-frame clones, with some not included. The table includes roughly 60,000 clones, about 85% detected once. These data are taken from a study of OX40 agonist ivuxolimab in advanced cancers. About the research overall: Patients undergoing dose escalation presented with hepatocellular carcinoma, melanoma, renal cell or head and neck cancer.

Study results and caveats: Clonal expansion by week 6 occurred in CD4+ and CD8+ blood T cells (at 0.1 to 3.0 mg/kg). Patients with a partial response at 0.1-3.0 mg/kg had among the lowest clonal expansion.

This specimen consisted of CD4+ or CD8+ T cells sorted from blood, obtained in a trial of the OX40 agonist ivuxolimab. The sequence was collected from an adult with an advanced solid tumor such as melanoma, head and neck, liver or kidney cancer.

CDR3 in DNA: TGTGCCGCCGGGACAGCGGTCCAAGAGACCCAGTACTTC. This gives the protein CAAGTAVQETQYF. V is TRBV7-9 and J is TRBJ2-5; the match to TRBD1 covers 7 bases. Germline lookup yields CDR1 SEHNR and CDR2 FQNEAQ (reference sequence). The CDR3 consists of 13 residues. V was clipped by 11 bases and J by 1 base; unmatched bases: 7.